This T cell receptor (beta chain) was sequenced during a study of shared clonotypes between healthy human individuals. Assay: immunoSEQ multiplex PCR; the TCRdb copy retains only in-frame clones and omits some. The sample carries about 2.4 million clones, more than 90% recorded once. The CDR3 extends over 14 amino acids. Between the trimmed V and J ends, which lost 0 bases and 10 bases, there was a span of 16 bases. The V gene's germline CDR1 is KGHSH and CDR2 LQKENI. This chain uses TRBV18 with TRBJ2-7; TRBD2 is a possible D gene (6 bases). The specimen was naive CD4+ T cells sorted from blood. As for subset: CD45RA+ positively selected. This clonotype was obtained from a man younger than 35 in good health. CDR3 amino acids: CASSPPTGGLVQYF. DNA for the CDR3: TGTGCCAGCTCACCACCCACCGGGGGTCTAGTTCAGTACTTC.